The source of this TCR beta chain is a study of control samples from healthy donors and cancer patients. Clones were sequenced by immunoSEQ multiplex PCR, and TCRdb holds only the in-frame ones, with some missing. The repertoire holds about 94,000 clones, with 90% as singletons. V dropped 0 bases and J dropped 6 bases, with 12 bases sitting between them. The V gene's germline CDR1 is SGHKS and CDR2 YYEKEE (reference sequence). CDR3 size: 14 residues. This TCR came from a young woman in good health. The material sequenced was blood. The rearrangement uses TRBV5-5 and TRBJ1-2; D perhaps matches TRBD1 (5 bases). CDR3: CASSLVPGTDGYTF. The CDR3 nucleotides are TGTGCCAGCAGCTTGGTACCGGGGACGGATGGCTACACCTTC.